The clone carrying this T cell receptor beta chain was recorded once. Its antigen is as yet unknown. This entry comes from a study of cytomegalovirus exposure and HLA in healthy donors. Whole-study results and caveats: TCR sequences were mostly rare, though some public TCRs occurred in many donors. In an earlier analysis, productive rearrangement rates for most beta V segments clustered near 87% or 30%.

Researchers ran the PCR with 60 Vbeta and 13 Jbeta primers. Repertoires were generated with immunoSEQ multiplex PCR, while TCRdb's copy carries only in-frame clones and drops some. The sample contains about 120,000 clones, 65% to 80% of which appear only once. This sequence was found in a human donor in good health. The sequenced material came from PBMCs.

In DNA, the CDR3 is TGTGCCAGCAGAGATAACAGGGTTGAGCAGTACTTC. Protein: CASRDNRVEQYF. The chain links TRBV2 to TRBJ2-7, with D possibly matching TRBD1 (6 bases). Germline-derived CDR1 and CDR2 are SNHLY and FYNNEI. Trimming left V 6 bases short and J 7 bases short, with 13 bases between. This CDR3 contains 12 residues.